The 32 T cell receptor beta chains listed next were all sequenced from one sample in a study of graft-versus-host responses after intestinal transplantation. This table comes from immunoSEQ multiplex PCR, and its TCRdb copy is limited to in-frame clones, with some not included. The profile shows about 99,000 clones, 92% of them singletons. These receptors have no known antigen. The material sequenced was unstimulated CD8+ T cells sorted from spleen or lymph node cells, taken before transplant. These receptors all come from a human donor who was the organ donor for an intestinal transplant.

As DNA, the CDR3 is TGTGCCAGCAGTGAAGTCGGAGACAGCGCAACTAATGAAAAACTGTTTTTT. This translates into CASSEVGDSATNEKLFF. This rearrangement joins TRBV2 to TRBJ1-4; TRBD1 is a possible D gene (5 bases). Germline-derived CDR1 and CDR2 are SNHLY and FYNNEI. V lost 1 base and J lost 0, with 12 bases in between. This CDR3 is built from 17 residues.

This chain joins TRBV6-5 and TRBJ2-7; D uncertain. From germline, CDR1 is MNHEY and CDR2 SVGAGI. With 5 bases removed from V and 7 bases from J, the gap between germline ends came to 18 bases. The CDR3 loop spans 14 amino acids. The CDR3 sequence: CASSPFLLGWEQYF. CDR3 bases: TGTGCCAGCAGTCCCTTCCTATTGGGCTGGGAGCAGTACTTC.

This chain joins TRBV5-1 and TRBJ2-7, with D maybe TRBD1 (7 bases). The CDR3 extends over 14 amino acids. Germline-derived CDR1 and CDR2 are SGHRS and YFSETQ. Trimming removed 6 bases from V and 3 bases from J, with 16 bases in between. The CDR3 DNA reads TGCGCCAGCATGGAGGGGGCGCTCCACTACGAGCAGTACTTC. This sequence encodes CASMEGALHYEQYF.

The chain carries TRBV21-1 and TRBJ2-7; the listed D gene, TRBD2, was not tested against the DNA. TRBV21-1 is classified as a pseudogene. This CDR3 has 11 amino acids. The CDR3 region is CASSSTYEQYF. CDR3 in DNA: TGTGCCAGCAGCAGTACCTACGAGCAGTACTTC.

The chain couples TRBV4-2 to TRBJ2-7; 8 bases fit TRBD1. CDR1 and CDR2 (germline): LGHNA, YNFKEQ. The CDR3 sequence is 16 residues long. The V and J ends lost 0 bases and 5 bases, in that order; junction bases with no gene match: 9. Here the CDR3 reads CASSQEAGTGGHEQYF. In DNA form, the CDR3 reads TGTGCCAGCAGCCAAGAAGCCGGGACAGGAGGCCACGAGCAGTACTTC.

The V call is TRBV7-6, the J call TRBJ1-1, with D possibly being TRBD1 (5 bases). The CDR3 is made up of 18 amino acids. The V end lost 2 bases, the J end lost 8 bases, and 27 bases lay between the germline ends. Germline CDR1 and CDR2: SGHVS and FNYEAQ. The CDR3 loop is CASSLFSNQQDIHWEAFF. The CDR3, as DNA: TGTGCCAGCAGCTTATTTTCTAATCAACAGGACATACACTGGGAAGCTTTCTTT.

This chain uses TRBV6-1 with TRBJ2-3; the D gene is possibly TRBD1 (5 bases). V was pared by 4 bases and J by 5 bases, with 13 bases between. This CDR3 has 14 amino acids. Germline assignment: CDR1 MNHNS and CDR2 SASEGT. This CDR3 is CASSALAGKDTQYF. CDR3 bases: TGTGCCAGCAGTGCCCTCGCAGGGAAAGATACGCAGTATTTT.

The CDR3 sequence is CATSLQTSGGAEQYF. CDR3 coding DNA: TGTGCCACCAGCTTACAGACTAGCGGGGGGGCTGAGCAGTACTTC. This chain joins TRBV15 and TRBJ2-7, with TRBD2 matching over 14 bases. Trimming removed 5 bases from V and 7 bases from J; junction bases left unmatched: 7. Germline CDR1 is LNHNV and CDR2 is YYDKDF (reference sequence). The CDR3 extends over 15 amino acids.

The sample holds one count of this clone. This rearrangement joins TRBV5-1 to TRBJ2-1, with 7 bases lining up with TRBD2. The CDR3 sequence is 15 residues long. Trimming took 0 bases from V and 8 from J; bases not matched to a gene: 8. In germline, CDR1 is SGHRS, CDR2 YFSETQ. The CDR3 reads CASSLETGGRDEQFF. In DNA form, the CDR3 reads TGCGCCAGCAGCTTGGAGACGGGAGGTCGGGATGAGCAGTTCTTC.

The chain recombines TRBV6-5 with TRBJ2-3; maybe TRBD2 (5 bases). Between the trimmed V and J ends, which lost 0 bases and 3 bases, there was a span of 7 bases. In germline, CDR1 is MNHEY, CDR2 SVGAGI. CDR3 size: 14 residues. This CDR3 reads CASSYSSGTDTQYF. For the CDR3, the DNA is TGTGCCAGCAGTTACTCAAGCGGTACAGATACGCAGTATTTT.

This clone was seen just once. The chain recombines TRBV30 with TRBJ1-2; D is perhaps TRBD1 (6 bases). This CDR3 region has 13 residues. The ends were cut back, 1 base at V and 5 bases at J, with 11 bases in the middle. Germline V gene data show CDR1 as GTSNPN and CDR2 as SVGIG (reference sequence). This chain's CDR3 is CAWSGGHPYGYTF. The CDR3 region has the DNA TGTGCCTGGAGTGGGGGACACCCTTATGGCTACACCTTC.

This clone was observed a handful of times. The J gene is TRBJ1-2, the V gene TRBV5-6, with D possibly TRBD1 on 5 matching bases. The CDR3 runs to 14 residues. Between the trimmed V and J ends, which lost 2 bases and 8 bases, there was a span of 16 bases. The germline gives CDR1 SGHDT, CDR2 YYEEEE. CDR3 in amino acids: CASSFPGTLGGYTF. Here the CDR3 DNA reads TGTGCCAGCAGCTTTCCGGGGACTCTGGGAGGCTACACCTTC.

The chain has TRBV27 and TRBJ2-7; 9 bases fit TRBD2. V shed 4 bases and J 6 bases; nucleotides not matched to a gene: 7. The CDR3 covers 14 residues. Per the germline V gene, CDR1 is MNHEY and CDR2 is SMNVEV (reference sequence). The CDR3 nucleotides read TGTGCCAGCAGTTCCATAGCGGGAGTGCCCGAGCAGTACTTC. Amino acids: CASSSIAGVPEQYF.

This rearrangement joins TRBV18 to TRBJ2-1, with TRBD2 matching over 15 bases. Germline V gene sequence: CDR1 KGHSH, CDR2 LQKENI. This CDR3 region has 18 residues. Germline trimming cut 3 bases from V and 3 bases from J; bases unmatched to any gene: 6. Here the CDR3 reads CASSPRTSGRARYNEQFF. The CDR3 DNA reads TGTGCCAGCTCACCCCGGACTAGCGGGAGGGCCCGCTACAATGAGCAGTTCTTC. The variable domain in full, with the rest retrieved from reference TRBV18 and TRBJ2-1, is NAGVMQNPRHLVRRRGQEARLRCSPMKGHSHVYWYRQLPEEGLKFMVYLQKENIIDESGMPKERFSAEFPKEGPSILRIQQVVRGDSAAYFCASSPRTSGRARYNEQFFGPGTRLTVL.

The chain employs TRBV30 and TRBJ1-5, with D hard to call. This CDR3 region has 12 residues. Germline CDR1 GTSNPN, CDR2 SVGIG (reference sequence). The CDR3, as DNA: TGTGCTCACGCGGCGGGCAATCAGCCCCAGCATTTT. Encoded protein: CAHAAGNQPQHF. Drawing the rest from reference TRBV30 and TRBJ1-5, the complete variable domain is SQTIHQWPATLVQPVGSPLSLECTVEGTSNPNLYWYRQAAGRGLQLLFYSVGIGQISSEVPQNLSASRPQDRQFILSSKKLLLSDSGFYLCAHAAGNQPQHFGDGTRLSIL.

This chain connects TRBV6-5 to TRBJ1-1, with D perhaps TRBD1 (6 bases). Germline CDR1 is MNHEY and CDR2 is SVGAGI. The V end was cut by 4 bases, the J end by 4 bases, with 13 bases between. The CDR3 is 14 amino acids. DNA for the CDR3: TGTGCCAGCAGTTTGCGGGGGGCTGGCACTGAAGCTTTCTTT. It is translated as CASSLRGAGTEAFF.

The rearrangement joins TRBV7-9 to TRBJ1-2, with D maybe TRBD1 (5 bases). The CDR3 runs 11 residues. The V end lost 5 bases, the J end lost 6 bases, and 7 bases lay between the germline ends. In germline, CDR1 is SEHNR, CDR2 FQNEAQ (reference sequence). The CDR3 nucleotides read TGTGCCAGCAGCCGCAGGGATGGCTACACCTTC. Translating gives CASSRRDGYTF.

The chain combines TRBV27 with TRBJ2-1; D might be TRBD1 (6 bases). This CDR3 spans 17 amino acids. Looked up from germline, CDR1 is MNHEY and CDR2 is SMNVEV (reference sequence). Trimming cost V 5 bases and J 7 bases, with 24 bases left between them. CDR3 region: CASSQGLAGVGGNEQFF. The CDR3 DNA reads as TGTGCCAGCAGTCAAGGTTTAGCAGGGGTTGGAGGAAATGAGCAGTTCTTC.

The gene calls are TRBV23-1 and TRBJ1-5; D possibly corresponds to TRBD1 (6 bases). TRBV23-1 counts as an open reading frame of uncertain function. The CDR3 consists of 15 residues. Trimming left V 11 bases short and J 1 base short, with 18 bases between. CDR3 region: CACLLDRSSNQPQHF. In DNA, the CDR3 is TGCGCCTGCCTGTTAGACAGGTCAAGCAATCAGCCCCAGCATTTT.

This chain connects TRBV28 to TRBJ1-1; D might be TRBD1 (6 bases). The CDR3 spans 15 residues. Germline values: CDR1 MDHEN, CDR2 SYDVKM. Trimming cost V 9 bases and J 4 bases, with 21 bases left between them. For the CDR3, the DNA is TGTGCCAGTAGTACCGGGACATTCGGCGGCACTGAAGCTTTCTTT. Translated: CASSTGTFGGTEAFF.

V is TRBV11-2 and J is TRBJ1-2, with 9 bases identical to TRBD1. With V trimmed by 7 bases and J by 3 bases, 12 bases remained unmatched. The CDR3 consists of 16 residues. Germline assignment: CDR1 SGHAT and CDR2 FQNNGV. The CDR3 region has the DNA TGTGCCAGCACCCCCTCGGGACAGGGATGGGACTATGGCTACACCTTC. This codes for CASTPSGQGWDYGYTF. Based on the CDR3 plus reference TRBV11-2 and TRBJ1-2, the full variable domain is EAGVAQSPRYKIIEKRQSVAFWCNPISGHATLYWYQQILGQGPKLLIQFQNNGVVDDSQLPKDRFSAERLKGVDSTLKIQPAKLEDSAVYLCASTPSGQGWDYGYTFGSGTRLTVV.

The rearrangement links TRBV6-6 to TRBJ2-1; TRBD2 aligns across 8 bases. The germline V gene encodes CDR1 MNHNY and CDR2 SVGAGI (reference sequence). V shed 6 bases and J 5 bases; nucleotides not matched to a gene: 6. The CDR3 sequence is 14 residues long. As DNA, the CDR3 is TGTGCCAGCAGGTTAGCGGGGTCCCACAATGAGCAGTTCTTC. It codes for CASRLAGSHNEQFF.

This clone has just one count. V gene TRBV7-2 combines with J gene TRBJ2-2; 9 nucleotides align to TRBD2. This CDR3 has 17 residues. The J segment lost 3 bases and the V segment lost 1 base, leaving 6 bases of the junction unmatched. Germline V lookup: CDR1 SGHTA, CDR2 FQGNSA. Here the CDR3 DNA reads TGTGCCAGCAGCTTAGAGCTGGGACTAGCAGACACCGGGGAGCTGTTTTTT. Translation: CASSLELGLADTGELFF.

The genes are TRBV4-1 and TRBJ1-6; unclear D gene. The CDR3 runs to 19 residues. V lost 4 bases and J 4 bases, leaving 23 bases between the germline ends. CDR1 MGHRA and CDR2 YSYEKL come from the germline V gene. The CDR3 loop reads CASSPLGIGPLFYNSPLHF. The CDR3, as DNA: TGCGCCAGCAGCCCACTCGGGATAGGCCCTCTATTTTATAATTCACCCCTCCACTTT.

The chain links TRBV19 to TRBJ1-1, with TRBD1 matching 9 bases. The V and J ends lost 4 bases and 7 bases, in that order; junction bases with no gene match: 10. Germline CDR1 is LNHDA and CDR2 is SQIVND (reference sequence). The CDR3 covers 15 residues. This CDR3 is CASSTSGTGKNEAFF. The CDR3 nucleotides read TGTGCCAGTAGTACGTCCGGGACAGGGAAGAATGAAGCTTTCTTT.

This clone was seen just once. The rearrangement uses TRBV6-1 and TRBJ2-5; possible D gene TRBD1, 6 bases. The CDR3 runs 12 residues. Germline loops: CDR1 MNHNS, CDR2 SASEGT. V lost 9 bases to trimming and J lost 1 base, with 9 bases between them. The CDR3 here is CASLDSQETQYF. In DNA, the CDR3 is TGTGCCAGTTTGGACAGCCAAGAGACCCAGTACTTC.

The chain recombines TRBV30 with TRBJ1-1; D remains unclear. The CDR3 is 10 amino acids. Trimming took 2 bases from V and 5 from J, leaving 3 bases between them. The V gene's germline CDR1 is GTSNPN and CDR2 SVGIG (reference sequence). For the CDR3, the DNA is TGTGCCTGGAGTTCGACTGAAGCTTTCTTT. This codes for CAWSSTEAFF.

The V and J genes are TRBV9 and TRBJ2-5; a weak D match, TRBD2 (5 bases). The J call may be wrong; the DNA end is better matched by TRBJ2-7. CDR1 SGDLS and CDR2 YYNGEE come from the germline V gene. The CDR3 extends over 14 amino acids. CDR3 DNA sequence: TGTGCCAGCAGCGTAGGACTGACTACCTACGAGCAGTACTTC. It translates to CASSVGLTTYEQYF.

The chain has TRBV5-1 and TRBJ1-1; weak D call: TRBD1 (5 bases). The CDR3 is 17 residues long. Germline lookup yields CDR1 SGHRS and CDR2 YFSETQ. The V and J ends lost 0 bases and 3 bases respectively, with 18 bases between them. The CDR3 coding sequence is TGCGCCAGCAGCTTGGTCCTAGAAGGGGATACGGACACTGAAGCTTTCTTT. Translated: CASSLVLEGDTDTEAFF.

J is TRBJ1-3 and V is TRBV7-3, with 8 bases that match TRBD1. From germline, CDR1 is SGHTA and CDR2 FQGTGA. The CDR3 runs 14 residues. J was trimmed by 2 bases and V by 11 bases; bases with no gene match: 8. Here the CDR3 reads CAGEETGAGNTIYF. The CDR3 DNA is TGTGCCGGAGAGGAGACAGGGGCTGGAAACACCATATATTTT.

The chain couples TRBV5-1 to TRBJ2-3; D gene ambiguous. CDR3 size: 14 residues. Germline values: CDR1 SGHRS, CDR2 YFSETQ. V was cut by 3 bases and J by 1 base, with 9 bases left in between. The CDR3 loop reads CASSSGLGTDTQYF. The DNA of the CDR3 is TGCGCCAGCAGCTCGGGTTTGGGCACAGATACGCAGTATTTT. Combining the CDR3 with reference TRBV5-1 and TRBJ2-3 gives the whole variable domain KAGVTQTPRYLIKTRGQQVTLSCSPISGHRSVSWYQQTPGQGLQFLFEYFSETQRNKGNFPGRFSGRQFSNSRSEMNVSTLELGDSALYLCASSSGLGTDTQYFGPGTRLTVL.

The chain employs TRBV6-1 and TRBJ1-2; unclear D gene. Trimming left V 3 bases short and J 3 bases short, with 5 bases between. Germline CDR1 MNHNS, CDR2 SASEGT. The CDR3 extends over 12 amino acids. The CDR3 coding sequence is TGTGCCAGCAGTGACGTAGACTATGGCTACACCTTC. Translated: CASSDVDYGYTF.